Shown below are 10 T cell receptor beta chains from a single sample sequenced in a study of regulatory T cells in long-lasting Graves disease. As to time point: newly diagnosed GD, antithyroid drugs for less than 3 months. PBMC RNA was the source of the TCR library. Construction of the TCR beta libraries employed iRepertoire HTBI primers in conjunction with Arm-PCR of CDR3 regions. From the multiplex PCR reads, TCRdb called clonotypes with MiXCR, one entry per CDR3 protein. Of approximately 300,000 distinct CDR3 sequences in the sample, 15% to 20% were seen once. The source material was peripheral blood mononuclear cells (PBMCs), sampled at new diagnosis, from a patient treated with antithyroid drugs. These receptors came from a female donor with Graves disease.

This clonotype was seen ten or more times. V and J are TRBV20-1 and TRBJ2-3; D call uncertain. Germline CDR1 and CDR2: DFQATT and SNEGSKA (reference sequence). V was clipped by 0 bases and J by 2 bases, with 12 bases between them. The CDR3 sequence is 15 residues long. The CDR3 loop is CSARELRSNTDTQYF. CDR3 DNA: TGCAGTGCTAGAGAACTACGCTCTAACACAGATACGCAGTATTTT.

The sample holds many counts of this clonotype. The chain is built from TRBV2 and TRBJ2-1, with a tentative D call TRBD2 (5 bases). Per germline, CDR1 SNHLY and CDR2 FYNNEI. This CDR3 is built from 13 residues. The germline V and J ends were trimmed by 5 bases and 6 bases, with 11 bases remaining between them. This CDR3 is CASSRETGNEQFF. CDR3 coding DNA: TGTGCCAGCAGTAGGGAGACTGGCAATGAGCAGTTCTTC.

This clonotype came up many times. The V call is TRBV14, the J call TRBJ1-1; a weak D match, TRBD1 (5 bases). Germline loops: CDR1 SGHDN, CDR2 FVKESK. The CDR3 is made up of 13 amino acids. V lost 4 bases and J lost 3, with 9 bases in between. The CDR3 DNA follows: TGTGCCAGCAGCCCGGACAAACACACTGAAGCTTTCTTT. Its protein is CASSPDKHTEAFF.

This clonotype appeared many times. This chain uses TRBV28 with TRBJ2-2; D is perhaps TRBD1 or TRBD2 (6 bases each). The V gene's germline CDR1 is MDHEN and CDR2 SYDVKM. The CDR3 spans 16 residues. Trimming shortened V by 4 bases and J by 0 bases, and 12 bases separated the two germline ends. The CDR3 region has the DNA TGTGCCAGCAGTTCCCGGGGGCTCCCGAACACCGGGGAGCTGTTTTTT. This codes for CASSSRGLPNTGELFF.

The rearrangement links TRBV5-1 to TRBJ2-1, with D possibly TRBD1 on 5 matching bases. Trimming stripped 0 bases from V and 0 bases from J, with 13 bases between. Germline V gene lookup returns CDR1 SGHRS and CDR2 YFSETQ. There are 17 residues in the CDR3. CDR3 amino acids: CASSLGIGAGSYNEQFF. The CDR3 coding sequence is TGCGCCAGCAGCTTGGGCATTGGGGCTGGCTCCTACAATGAGCAGTTCTTC.

This rearrangement joins TRBV5-1 to TRBJ2-6, with a weak D call TRBD1 (6 bases). There are 17 residues in the CDR3. Germline V gives CDR1 SGHRS, CDR2 YFSETQ. The V gene lost 0 bases and the J gene lost 3 bases, with 13 bases spanning the gap. CDR3 amino acids: CASSLGPNRVGANVLTF. CDR3 DNA: TGCGCCAGCAGCTTGGGGCCCAACAGGGTTGGGGCCAACGTCCTGACTTTC.

This clonotype was seen at least ten times. The chain employs TRBV7-8 and TRBJ1-2, with 9 bases identical to TRBD1. The J segment lost 3 bases and the V segment lost 5 bases, leaving 7 bases of the junction unmatched. CDR3 length: 15 amino acids. Germline V gene sequence: CDR1 SGHVS, CDR2 FQNEAQ. The CDR3 DNA follows: TGTGCCAGCAGCCTACACAGGGGGCCGGACTATGGCTACACCTTC. This sequence encodes CASSLHRGPDYGYTF.

The chain carries TRBV7-9 and TRBJ1-1; 9 bases fit TRBD1. There are 14 residues in the CDR3. The junction had 6 bases not matched to a gene; V was cut back by 4 bases and J by 6 bases. The germline gives CDR1 SEHNR, CDR2 FQNEAQ (reference sequence). The chain's CDR3 is CASSWVQGASEAFF. In DNA, the CDR3 is TGTGCCAGCAGCTGGGTACAGGGGGCCTCTGAAGCTTTCTTT.

This clonotype was counted at least ten times. The chain combines TRBV2 with TRBJ1-2; 7 positions match TRBD1. V lost 2 bases to trimming and J lost 7 bases; unmatched junction nucleotides: 10. The germline CDR1 and CDR2 sequences are SNHLY and FYNNEI. The CDR3 runs 15 residues. CDR3 sequence reads: CASSELGQAVRGYTF. CDR3 nucleotide sequence: TGTGCCAGCAGTGAACTAGGACAGGCGGTACGTGGCTACACCTTC.

This clonotype was found many times. CDR3 nucleotides: TGTGCCAGCAGCTTAGGGGACAGGGTAGCAGGAAACACCATATATTTT. Its translation: CASSLGDRVAGNTIYF. The V and J genes are TRBV7-2 and TRBJ1-3, with 9 bases lining up with TRBD1. V shed 1 base and J 4 bases; nucleotides not matched to a gene: 5. Germline CDR1 reads SGHTA; CDR2 reads FQGNSA. This CDR3 is 16 amino acids long.